This is a list of T cell receptor beta chains from one sample in a study of T cells after yellow fever vaccination. TCRdb processed the 5' RACE reads anew with MiXCR; each CDR3 protein has one entry. Here the sample spans 450,000 to 600,000 distinct CDR3 sequences, around an eighth being singletons. Specimen: PBMCs, collected on the day of the yellow fever booster vaccination. These receptors came from a man between 25 and 39 years old who received the YFV17D yellow fever vaccine. Each CDR3 is given with its conserved first and last residue. Each record gives: V gene, CDR3 protein.

V: TRBV9
CDR3: CASSVDGGNNQPQHF

V: TRBV4-3
CDR3: CASSQGTGEREPQHF

V: TRBV4-1
CDR3: CASSQDWWSGITYNEQFF

V: TRBV24-1
CDR3: CATSVRHPVSGTYQETQYF

V: TRBV20-1
CDR3: CSAGTRLDRAEQYF

V: TRBV5-4
CDR3: CASSSDRVKDTQYF

V: TRBV11-2
CDR3: CASSTRDSASTGANVLTF

V: TRBV5-1
CDR3: CASSLRGTEETQYF

V: TRBV11-1
CDR3: CASSLVAGLRGTKNIQYF

V: TRBV6-5
CDR3: CASSYSPRQGETQYF

V: TRBV24-1
CDR3: CATSDSGPSGNIQYF

V: TRBV11-2
CDR3: CASSLGTRALAGGYEQYF

V: TRBV18
CDR3: CASSPPGLAGQPQHF

V: TRBV28
CDR3: CASSLDRGIDTQYF

V: TRBV7-2
CDR3: CASSHRTSGRELFF

V: TRBV20-1
CDR3: CSARDIETPETQYF

V: TRBV20-1
CDR3: CSARPQLEGIGSPLHF

V: TRBV7-8
CDR3: CASSLTGGARSTEAFF

V: TRBV14
CDR3: CASSPGVRAYEQYF

V: TRBV20-1
CDR3: CSAFGTEKETQYF

V: TRBV6-4
CDR3: CASSESRGRDSPLHF

V: TRBV5-4
CDR3: CASSLRLAGVGETQYF

V: TRBV28
CDR3: CASANRQGSFSEQYF

V: TRBV7-9
CDR3: CASSLGRKGYEQYF

V: TRBV12-3/TRBV12-4
CDR3: CASSPSPSPSSYNEQFF

V: TRBV12-3/TRBV12-4
CDR3: CASRIAGGSYNEQFF

V: TRBV12-3/TRBV12-4
CDR3: CASSFGAAEQYF

V: TRBV12-3/TRBV12-4
CDR3: CASSPESATYEQYF

V: TRBV20-1
CDR3: CSAAGQGGDTIYF

V: TRBV5-8
CDR3: CASTALLRTYEQYF

V: TRBV28
CDR3: CASISRGDLKYEQYF

V: TRBV18
CDR3: CASSWASGETQYF

V: TRBV20-1
CDR3: CSAPGSLSYNEQFF

V: TRBV7-8
CDR3: CASSLGAEGENQPQHF

V: TRBV7-8
CDR3: CASSMREQGHQPQHF

V: TRBV12-3/TRBV12-4
CDR3: CASSLSGQGEAFF

V: TRBV10-3
CDR3: CATWGQATSGNTIYF

V: TRBV5-4
CDR3: CASSLAGAGSSYNEQFF